The 19 T cell receptor beta chains reported below all come from one sample, sequenced in a study of blood T cell repertoires in COVID-19. Repertoires were generated with immunoSEQ multiplex PCR, while TCRdb's copy carries only in-frame clones and drops some. The sample has about 42,000 clones, 70% to 90% seen once. The sequencing input was peripheral blood. These receptors all stem from a middle-aged man with active COVID-19.

This chain connects TRBV11-2 to TRBJ2-3; a weak D match, TRBD1 (5 bases). V was cut by 6 bases and J by 6 bases, with 19 bases left in between. The length of the CDR3 is 15 residues. CDR1 and CDR2 (germline): SGHAT, FQNNGV. In DNA, the CDR3 is TGTGCCAGCAGAGGGGCAGGGCCTCCGGTGGATACGCAGTATTTT. Amino acid sequence: CASRGAGPPVDTQYF.

This sequence joins TRBV7-2 and TRBJ2-6, with TRBD1 identical over 11 bases. The CDR3 consists of 18 residues. V shed 1 base and J 1 base; nucleotides not matched to a gene: 3. Germline V gene sequence: CDR1 SGHTA, CDR2 FQGNSA. As DNA, the CDR3 is TGTGCCAGCAGCTTAGTGGGGACAGGGGGGTCTGGGGCCAACGTCCTGACTTTC. It specifies CASSLVGTGGSGANVLTF.

The chain is built from TRBV19 and TRBJ1-2; 8 bases line up with TRBD1. Germline V CDR1 and CDR2: LNHDA, SQIVND (reference sequence). The CDR3 covers 14 residues. The junction had 3 bases not matched to a gene; V was cut back by 6 bases and J by 0 bases. The CDR3 reads CASSPGQANYGYTF. The CDR3 DNA follows: TGTGCCAGTAGCCCGGGACAGGCTAACTATGGCTACACCTTC.

The CDR3 bases are TGCAGCGTTGAACCGGGGGTGAAGAACTATGGCTACACCTTC. Translated, it gives CSVEPGVKNYGYTF. The gene calls are TRBV29-1 and TRBJ1-2; tentatively, D is TRBD1 (5 bases). V was shortened by 2 bases and J by 2 bases, with 12 bases between the two germline ends. The germline gives CDR1 SQVTM, CDR2 ANQGSEA. The CDR3 runs to 14 residues.

The gene calls are TRBV19 and TRBJ2-7, with D possibly being TRBD1 (5 bases). There are 15 residues in the CDR3. V shed 10 bases and J shed 6 bases, with 25 bases lying between them. CDR1 is LNHDA and CDR2 is SQIVND in the germline V gene (reference sequence). CDR3 sequence (DNA): TGTGCCACCAAATCCGCACCTGGGGCCGCGGCCGAGCAGTACTTC. Translated, it gives CATKSAPGAAAEQYF.

This clone was seen more than once but under ten times. J is TRBJ2-7 and V is TRBV4-2, with 7 bases aligning to TRBD2. J lost 6 bases, V lost 5 bases, and 13 bases had no gene match. The CDR3 loop spans 15 amino acids. The germline V gene encodes CDR1 LGHNA and CDR2 YNFKEQ. The CDR3 DNA sequence: TGTGCCAGCAGCAACCTGGCAGCGGGGCCGGTCGAGCAGTACTTC. It yields the protein CASSNLAAGPVEQYF.

The chain couples TRBV28 to TRBJ1-2; 9 bases match TRBD1. There are 15 residues in the CDR3. Germline CDR1 is MDHEN and CDR2 is SYDVKM. The V segment lost 4 bases and the J segment 5 bases; nucleotides outside the gene matches: 8. Here the CDR3 reads CASSSYRGQGYGYTF. The DNA for the CDR3 is TGTGCCAGCAGTTCCTACAGGGGGCAGGGGTATGGCTACACCTTC.

The rearrangement links TRBV7-8 to TRBJ2-7, with 7 bases identical to TRBD1. This CDR3 is 14 amino acids long. The V gene end was trimmed by 5 bases and the J gene end by 2 bases; junction bases not matched to a gene: 6. Germline V lookup: CDR1 SGHVS, CDR2 FQNEAQ. The CDR3 bases are TGTGCCAGCAGCCCCTCAGGGGGTCCCTACGAGCAGTACTTC. Translation: CASSPSGGPYEQYF.

The chain is built from TRBV19 and TRBJ1-1; TRBD1 might be the D (6 bases). Trimming pared 4 bases from V and 7 bases from J, leaving 10 bases between. In germline, CDR1 is LNHDA, CDR2 SQIVND (reference sequence). The CDR3 consists of 12 residues. This chain's CDR3 is CASSNGGGEAFF. The CDR3 nucleotides read TGTGCCAGTAGTAATGGGGGCGGTGAAGCTTTCTTT.

V is TRBV19 and J is TRBJ1-2; D is unresolved. The germline CDR1 and CDR2 sequences are LNHDA and SQIVND (reference sequence). The CDR3 runs 13 residues. V was cut by 5 bases and J by 7 bases, with 14 bases left in between. Here the CDR3 reads CASSFESRFGYTF. CDR3 DNA: TGTGCCAGTAGTTTCGAGTCTCGATTTGGCTACACCTTC.

The chain links TRBV18 to TRBJ2-7; 7 bases are shared with TRBD1. The V gene's germline CDR1 is KGHSH and CDR2 LQKENI. J lost 0 bases, V lost 3 bases, and 5 bases had no gene match. The CDR3 runs 15 residues. This CDR3 is CASSPVGQFSYEQYF. The CDR3 DNA is TGTGCCAGCTCACCGGTGGGACAGTTCTCCTACGAGCAGTACTTC.

The CDR3 DNA sequence: TGTGCCAGTAGTATACAGGTTAGCGGGGCCTCACGGCCCGCAGATACGCAGTATTTT. Its protein product is CASSIQVSGASRPADTQYF. This chain joins TRBV19 and TRBJ2-3, with 8 bases lining up with TRBD2. With V trimmed by 2 bases and J by 4 bases, 17 bases remained unmatched. Per germline, CDR1 LNHDA and CDR2 SQIVND (reference sequence). CDR3 length equals 19 residues.

The CDR3 DNA follows: TGCAGCGTTGCGGGGACTCACACAGATACGCAGTATTTT. It encodes CSVAGTHTDTQYF. The genes are TRBV29-1 and TRBJ2-3; TRBD2 might be the D (6 bases). Trimming shortened V by 4 bases and J by 2 bases, and 10 bases separated the two germline ends. In germline, CDR1 is SQVTM, CDR2 ANQGSEA. The CDR3 is 13 amino acids.

The gene calls are TRBV11-3 and TRBJ2-2, with 11 bases lining up with TRBD2. The V gene's germline CDR1 is SGHNT and CDR2 YENEEA. Trimming removed 4 bases from V and 3 bases from J; junction bases left unmatched: 4. The CDR3 totals 16 residues. CDR3 region: CASSYSGGADTGELFF. The CDR3 DNA sequence: TGTGCCAGCAGCTATAGCGGGGGGGCCGACACCGGGGAGCTGTTTTTT.

In this sample, this clone turned up once. The genes are TRBV7-3 and TRBJ2-3; tentatively, D is TRBD2 (5 bases). V lost 2 bases and J lost 2, with 11 bases in between. Per the germline V gene, CDR1 is SGHTA and CDR2 is FQGTGA. This CDR3 has 15 amino acids. CDR3 sequence: CASSLDGRDTDTQYF. The CDR3 region has the DNA TGTGCCAGCAGCTTAGATGGACGGGACACAGATACGCAGTATTTT.

This chain uses TRBV11-2 with TRBJ1-1; D ambiguous. Trimming took off 0 bases at V and 2 bases at J, with 4 bases between the two ends. Germline V gene data show CDR1 as SGHAT and CDR2 as FQNNGV. The CDR3 runs to 13 residues. CDR3 in amino acids: CASSLEGNTEAFF. In DNA, the CDR3 is TGTGCCAGCAGCTTAGAGGGCAACACTGAAGCTTTCTTT. The full variable domain, with the rest looked up from reference TRBV11-2 and TRBJ1-1, is EAGVAQSPRYKIIEKRQSVAFWCNPISGHATLYWYQQILGQGPKLLIQFQNNGVVDDSQLPKDRFSAERLKGVDSTLKIQPAKLEDSAVYLCASSLEGNTEAFFGQGTRLTVV.

The chain employs TRBV7-2 and TRBJ2-7, with 9 nucleotides matching TRBD1. The germline V gene encodes CDR1 SGHTA and CDR2 FQGNSA. J lost 2 bases, V lost 3 bases, and 8 bases had no gene match. There are 16 residues in the CDR3. The chain's CDR3 is CASSFSPTGGAYEQYF. The CDR3 nucleotides read TGTGCCAGCAGCTTTAGTCCGACAGGGGGGGCCTACGAGCAGTACTTC.

The table lists this clone with a count of one. J is TRBJ2-4 and V is TRBV14; 7 nucleotides align to TRBD1. The V and J ends lost 0 bases and 7 bases, in that order; junction bases with no gene match: 0. There are 13 residues in the CDR3. CDR1 is SGHDN and CDR2 is FVKESK in the germline V gene. CDR3 residues: CASSQDRGNIQYF. For the CDR3, the DNA is TGTGCCAGCAGCCAAGACAGGGGGAACATTCAGTACTTC.

The rearrangement joins TRBV27 to TRBJ1-5, with 8 bases that match TRBD1. Germline V gene lookup returns CDR1 MNHEY and CDR2 SMNVEV (reference sequence). This CDR3 contains 14 residues. Trimming removed 3 bases from V and 6 bases from J; junction bases left unmatched: 4. CDR3 coding DNA: TGTGCCAGCAGTTTTGACAGGGGAGGTCAGCCCCAGCATTTT. The encoded protein is CASSFDRGGQPQHF.